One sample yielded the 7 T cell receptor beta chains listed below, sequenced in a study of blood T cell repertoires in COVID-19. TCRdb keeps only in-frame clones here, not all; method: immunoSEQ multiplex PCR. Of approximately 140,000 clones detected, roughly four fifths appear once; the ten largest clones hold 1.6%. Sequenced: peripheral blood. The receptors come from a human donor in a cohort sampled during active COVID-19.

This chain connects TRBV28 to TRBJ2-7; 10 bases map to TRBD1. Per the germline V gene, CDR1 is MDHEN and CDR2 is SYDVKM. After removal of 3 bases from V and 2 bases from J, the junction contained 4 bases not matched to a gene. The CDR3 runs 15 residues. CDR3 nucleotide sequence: TGTGCCAGCAGTTTCGGGACAGGGGTCCCCTACGAGCAGTACTTC. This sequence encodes CASSFGTGVPYEQYF.

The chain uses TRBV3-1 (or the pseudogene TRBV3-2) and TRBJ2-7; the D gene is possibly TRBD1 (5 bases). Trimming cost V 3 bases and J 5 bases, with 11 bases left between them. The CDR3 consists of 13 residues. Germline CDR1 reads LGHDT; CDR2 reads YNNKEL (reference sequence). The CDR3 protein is CASSHSGKNEQYF. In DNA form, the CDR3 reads TGTGCCAGCAGCCATTCAGGGAAAAACGAGCAGTACTTC.

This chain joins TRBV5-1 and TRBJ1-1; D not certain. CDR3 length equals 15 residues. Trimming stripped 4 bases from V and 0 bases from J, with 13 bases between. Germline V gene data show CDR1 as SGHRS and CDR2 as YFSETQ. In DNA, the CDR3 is TGCGCCAGCAGCCGGAATAAAGAGGTGAACACTGAAGCTTTCTTT. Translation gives CASSRNKEVNTEAFF.

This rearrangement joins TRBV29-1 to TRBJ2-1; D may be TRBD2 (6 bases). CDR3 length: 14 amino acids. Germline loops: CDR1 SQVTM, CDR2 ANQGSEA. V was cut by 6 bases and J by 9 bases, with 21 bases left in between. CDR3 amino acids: CSVSITGGMGEQFF. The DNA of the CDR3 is TGCAGCGTATCTATTACGGGCGGGATGGGTGAGCAGTTCTTC.

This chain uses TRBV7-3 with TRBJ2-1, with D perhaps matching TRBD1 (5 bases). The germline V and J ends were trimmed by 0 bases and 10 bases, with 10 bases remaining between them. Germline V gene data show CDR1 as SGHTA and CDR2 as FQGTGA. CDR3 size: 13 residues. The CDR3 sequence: CASSLTPRAEQFF. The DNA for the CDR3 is TGTGCCAGCAGCTTAACTCCCAGGGCAGAGCAGTTCTTC.

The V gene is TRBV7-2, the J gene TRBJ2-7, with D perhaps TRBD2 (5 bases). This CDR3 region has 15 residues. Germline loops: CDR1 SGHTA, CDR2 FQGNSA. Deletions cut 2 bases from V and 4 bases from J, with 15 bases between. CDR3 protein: CASSLSTGNIYEQYF. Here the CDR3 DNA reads TGTGCCAGCAGCTTAAGTACGGGAAACATATACGAGCAGTACTTC.

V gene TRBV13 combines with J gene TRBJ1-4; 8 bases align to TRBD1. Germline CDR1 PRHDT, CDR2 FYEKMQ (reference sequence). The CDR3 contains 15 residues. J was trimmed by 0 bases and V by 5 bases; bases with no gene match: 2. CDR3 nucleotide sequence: TGTGCCAGCAGCGAGGACAGGGCAACTAATGAAAAACTGTTTTTT. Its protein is CASSEDRATNEKLFF.